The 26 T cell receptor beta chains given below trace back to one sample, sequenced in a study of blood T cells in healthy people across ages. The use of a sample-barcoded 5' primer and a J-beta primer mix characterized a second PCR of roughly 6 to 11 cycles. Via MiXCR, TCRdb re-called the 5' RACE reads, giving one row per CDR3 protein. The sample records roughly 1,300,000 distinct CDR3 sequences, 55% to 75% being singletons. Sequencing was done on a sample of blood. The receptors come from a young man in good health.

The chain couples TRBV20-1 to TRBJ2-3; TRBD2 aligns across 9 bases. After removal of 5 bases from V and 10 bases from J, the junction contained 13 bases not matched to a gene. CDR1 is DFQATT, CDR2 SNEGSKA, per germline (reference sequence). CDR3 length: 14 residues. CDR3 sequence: CSAREVAGAGPQYF. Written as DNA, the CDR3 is TGCAGTGCTCGGGAGGTAGCGGGGGCCGGTCCGCAGTATTTT.

The CDR3 reads CATSRDARDNQPQHF. The CDR3, as DNA: TGTGCCACCAGCAGAGATGCCAGGGACAATCAGCCCCAGCATTTT. This rearrangement joins TRBV15 to TRBJ1-5, with a weak D call TRBD1 (5 bases). This CDR3 contains 15 residues. V was clipped by 0 bases and J by 3 bases, with 9 bases between them. Germline V lookup: CDR1 LNHNV, CDR2 YYDKDF (reference sequence).

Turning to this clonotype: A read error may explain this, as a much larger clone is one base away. The CDR3 spells CACGTDTQYF. CDR3 DNA: TGTGCCTGCGGCACAGATACGCAGTATTTT. The chain uses TRBV30 and TRBJ2-3; D uncertain. Germline CDR1 and CDR2: GTSNPN and SVGIG (reference sequence). The CDR3 has 10 residues. Trimming removed 6 bases from V and 1 base from J, with 2 bases in between.

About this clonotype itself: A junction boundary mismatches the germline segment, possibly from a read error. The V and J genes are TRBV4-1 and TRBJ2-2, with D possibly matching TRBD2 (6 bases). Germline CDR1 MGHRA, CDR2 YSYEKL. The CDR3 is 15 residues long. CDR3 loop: CASSQDGGNPGELFF. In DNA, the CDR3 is TGCGCCAGCAGCCAAGATGGGGGGAACCCCGGGGAGCTGTTTTTT.

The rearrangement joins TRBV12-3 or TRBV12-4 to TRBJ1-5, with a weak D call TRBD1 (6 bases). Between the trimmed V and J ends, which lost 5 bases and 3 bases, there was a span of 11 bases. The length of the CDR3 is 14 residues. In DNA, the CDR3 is TGTGCCAGCAGTCCAGGGGTTCCCAATCAGCCCCAGCATTTT. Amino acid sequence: CASSPGVPNQPQHF.

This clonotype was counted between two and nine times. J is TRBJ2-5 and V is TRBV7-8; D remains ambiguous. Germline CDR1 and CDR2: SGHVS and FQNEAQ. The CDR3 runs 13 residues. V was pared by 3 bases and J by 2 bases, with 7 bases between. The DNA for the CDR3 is TGTGCCAGCAGCTTTTGGGAACAAGAGACCCAGTACTTC. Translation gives CASSFWEQETQYF.

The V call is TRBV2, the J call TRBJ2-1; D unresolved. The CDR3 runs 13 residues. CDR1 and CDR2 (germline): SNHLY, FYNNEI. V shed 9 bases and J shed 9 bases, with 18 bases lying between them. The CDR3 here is CASLRLAAGEQFF. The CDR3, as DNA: TGTGCCAGTCTTCGTTTGGCCGCCGGTGAGCAGTTCTTC.

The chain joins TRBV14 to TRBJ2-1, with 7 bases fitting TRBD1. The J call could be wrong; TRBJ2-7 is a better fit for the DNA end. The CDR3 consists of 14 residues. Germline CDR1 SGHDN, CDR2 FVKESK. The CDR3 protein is CASSQVDRACEQYF. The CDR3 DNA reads TGTGCCAGCAGCCAAGTTGACAGGGCTTGTGAGCAGTACTTC.

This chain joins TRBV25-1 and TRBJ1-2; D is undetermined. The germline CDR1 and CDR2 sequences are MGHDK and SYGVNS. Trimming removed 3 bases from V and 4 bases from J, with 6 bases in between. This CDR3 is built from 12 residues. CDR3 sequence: CASSDYFYGYTF. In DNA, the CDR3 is TGTGCCAGCAGTGACTACTTCTATGGCTACACCTTC.

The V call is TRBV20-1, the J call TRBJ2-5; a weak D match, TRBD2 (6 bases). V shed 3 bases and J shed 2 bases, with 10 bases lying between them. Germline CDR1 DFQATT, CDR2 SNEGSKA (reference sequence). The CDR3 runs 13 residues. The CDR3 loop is CSASGGFQETQYF. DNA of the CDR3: TGCAGTGCTAGCGGGGGATTTCAAGAGACCCAGTACTTC.

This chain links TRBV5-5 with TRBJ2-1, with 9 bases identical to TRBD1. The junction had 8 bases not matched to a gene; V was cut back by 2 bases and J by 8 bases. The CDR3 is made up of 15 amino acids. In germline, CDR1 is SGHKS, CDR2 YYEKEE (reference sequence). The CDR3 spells CASSFGTGMGDEQFF. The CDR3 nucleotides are TGTGCCAGCAGCTTCGGGACAGGGATGGGGGATGAGCAGTTCTTC. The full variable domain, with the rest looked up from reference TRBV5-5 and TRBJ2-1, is DAGVTQSPTHLIKTRGQQVTLRCSPISGHKSVSWYQQVLGQGPQFIFQYYEKEERGRGNFPDRFSARQFPNYSSELNVNALLLGDSALYLCASSFGTGMGDEQFFGPGTRLTVL.

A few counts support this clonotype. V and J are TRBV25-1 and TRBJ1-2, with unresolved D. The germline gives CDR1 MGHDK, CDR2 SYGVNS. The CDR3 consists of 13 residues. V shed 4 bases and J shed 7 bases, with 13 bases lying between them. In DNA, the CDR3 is TGTGCCAGCAGTGCTGGGTCCATCGGTGGCTACACCTTC. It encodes CASSAGSIGGYTF.

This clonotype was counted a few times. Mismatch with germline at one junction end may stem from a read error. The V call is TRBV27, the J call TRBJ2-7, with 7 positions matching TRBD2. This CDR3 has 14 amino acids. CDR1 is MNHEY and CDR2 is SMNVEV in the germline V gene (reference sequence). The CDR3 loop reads CASSSRLANYEQYF. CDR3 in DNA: TGTGCCAGTAGTTCCCGACTAGCTAACTACGAGCAGTACTTC.

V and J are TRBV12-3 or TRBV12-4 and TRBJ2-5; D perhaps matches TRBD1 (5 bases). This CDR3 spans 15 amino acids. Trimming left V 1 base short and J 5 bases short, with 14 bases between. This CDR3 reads CASSLGREFLETQYF. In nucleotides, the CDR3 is TGTGCCAGCAGTTTAGGCAGGGAATTTTTGGAGACCCAGTACTTC.

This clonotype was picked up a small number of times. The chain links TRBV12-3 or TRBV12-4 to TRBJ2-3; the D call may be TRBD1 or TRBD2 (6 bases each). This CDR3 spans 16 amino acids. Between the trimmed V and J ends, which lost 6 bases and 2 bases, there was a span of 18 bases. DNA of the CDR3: TGTGCCAGCAGGGGACTCGCCGGGACACCCACAGATACGCAGTATTTT. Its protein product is CASRGLAGTPTDTQYF.

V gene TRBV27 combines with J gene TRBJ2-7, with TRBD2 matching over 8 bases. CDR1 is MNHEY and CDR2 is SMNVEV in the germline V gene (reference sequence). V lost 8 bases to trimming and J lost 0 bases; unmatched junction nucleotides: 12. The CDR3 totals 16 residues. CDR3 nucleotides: TGTGCCAGCTGGTCTTACCCGGGGGGGAGCTCCTACGAGCAGTACTTC. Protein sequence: CASWSYPGGSSYEQYF.

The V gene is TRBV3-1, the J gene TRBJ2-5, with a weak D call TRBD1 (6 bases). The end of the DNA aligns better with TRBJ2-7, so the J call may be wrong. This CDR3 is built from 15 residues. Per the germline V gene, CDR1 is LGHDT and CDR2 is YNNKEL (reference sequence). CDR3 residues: CASSQGPAGAGEQYF. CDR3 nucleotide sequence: TGTGCCAGCAGCCAAGGCCCTGCAGGGGCGGGCGAGCAGTACTTC.

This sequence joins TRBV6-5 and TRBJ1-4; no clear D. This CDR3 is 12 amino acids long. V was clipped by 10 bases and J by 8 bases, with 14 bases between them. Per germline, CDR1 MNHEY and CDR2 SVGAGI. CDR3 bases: TGTGCCACCGGTGCCATCAGGGAAAAACTGTTTTTT. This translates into CATGAIREKLFF.

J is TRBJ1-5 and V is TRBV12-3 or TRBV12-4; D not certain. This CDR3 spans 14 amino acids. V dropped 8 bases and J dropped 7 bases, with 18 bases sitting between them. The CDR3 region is CASARQNGMQPQHF. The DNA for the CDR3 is TGTGCCAGCGCACGCCAAAACGGGATGCAGCCCCAGCATTTT.

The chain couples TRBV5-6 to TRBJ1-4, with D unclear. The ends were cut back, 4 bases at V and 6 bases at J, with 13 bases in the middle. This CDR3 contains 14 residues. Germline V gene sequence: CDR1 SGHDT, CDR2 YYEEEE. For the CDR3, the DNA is TGTGCCAGCAGCGCAGGAGAGGGAGATGAAAAACTGTTTTTT. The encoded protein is CASSAGEGDEKLFF.

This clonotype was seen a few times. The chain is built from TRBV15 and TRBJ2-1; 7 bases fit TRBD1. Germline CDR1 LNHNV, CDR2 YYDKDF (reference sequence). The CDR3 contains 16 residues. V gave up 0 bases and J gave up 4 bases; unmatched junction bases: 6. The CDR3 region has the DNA TGTGCCACCAGCAGAGATGAGGGACAGAGGTACAATGAGCAGTTCTTC. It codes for CATSRDEGQRYNEQFF.

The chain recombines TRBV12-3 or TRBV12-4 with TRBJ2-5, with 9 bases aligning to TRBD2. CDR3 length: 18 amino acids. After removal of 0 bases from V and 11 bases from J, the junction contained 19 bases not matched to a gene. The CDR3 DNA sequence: TGTGCCAGCAGTTTAGCGAGTGTTAGCGGGAGATTAGACAATGAGCAGTACTTC. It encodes CASSLASVSGRLDNEQYF.

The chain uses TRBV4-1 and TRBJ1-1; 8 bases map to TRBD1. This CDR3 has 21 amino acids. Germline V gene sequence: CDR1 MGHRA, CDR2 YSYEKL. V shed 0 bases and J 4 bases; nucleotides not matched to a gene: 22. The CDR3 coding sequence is TGCGCCAGCAGCCAAGATGTGAACGAGGACAGGGAAGATGATCTTCCCACTGAAGCTTTCTTT. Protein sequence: CASSQDVNEDREDDLPTEAFF.

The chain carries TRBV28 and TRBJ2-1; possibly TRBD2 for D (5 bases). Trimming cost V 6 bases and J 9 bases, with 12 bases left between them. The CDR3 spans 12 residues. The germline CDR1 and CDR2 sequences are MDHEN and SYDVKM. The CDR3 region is CASSSSLAEQFF. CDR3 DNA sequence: TGTGCCAGCAGCTCTAGCTTGGCTGAGCAGTTCTTC.

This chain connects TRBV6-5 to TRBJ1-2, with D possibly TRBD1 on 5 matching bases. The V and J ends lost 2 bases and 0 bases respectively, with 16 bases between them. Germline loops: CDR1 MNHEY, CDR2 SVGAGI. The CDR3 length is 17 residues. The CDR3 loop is CASSYGWGSSTNYGYTF. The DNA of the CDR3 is TGTGCCAGCAGTTACGGCTGGGGCTCCTCCACTAACTATGGCTACACCTTC.

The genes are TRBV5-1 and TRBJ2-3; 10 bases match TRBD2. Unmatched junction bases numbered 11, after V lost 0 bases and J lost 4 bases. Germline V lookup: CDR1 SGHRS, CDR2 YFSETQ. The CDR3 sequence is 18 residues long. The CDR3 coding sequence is TGCGCCAGCAGCTTGGTCCCAGCCAAGCGGGGGGGCGCAGATACGCAGTATTTT. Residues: CASSLVPAKRGGADTQYF.